The source of this T cell receptor beta chain is a study of memory CD4+ T cells and cytomegalovirus serostatus. General study points: Each of approximately 70 CMV-associated TCRbeta sequences occurred in one to five individuals. The CMV-associated TCR signature appears largely within the CD4+ memory repertoire. Median bootstrapped AUC for CMV status was about 0.95 originally, less than 0.92 US-trained.

Assay used: immunoSEQ multiplex PCR; TCRdb lists only in-frame clones, some missing. The sample carries some 80,000 clones, approximately 80% recorded once. As concerns this clone: Its matching antigen is unknown. A junction end diverges from the germline sequence, so it may reflect a read error.

The sort gate was single viable CD3+CD4+CD8-CD45RO+ cells for memory CD4+ T cells. The CDR3 has 14 amino acids. The germline CDR1 and CDR2 sequences are SSHAT and FNYEAQ (reference sequence). The sample was memory CD4+ T cells from blood. The chain joins TRBV7-7 to TRBJ2-5; D unclear. This clonotype was obtained from an adult in good health and CMV-seronegative. The CDR3 DNA follows: TGTGCTAGCAGCTCCCGTACCAGTAAGGAGACCCAGTACTTC. This translates into CASSSRTSKETQYF.